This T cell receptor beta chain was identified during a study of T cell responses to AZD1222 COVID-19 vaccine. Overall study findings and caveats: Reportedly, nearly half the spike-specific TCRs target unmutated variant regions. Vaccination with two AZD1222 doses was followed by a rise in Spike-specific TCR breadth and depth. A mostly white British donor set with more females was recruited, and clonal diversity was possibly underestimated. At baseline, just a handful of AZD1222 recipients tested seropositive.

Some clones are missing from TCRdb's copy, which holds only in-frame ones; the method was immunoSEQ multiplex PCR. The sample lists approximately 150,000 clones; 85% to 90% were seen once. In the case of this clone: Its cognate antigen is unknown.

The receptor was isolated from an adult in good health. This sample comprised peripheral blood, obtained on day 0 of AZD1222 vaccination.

The CDR3 DNA reads TGTGCCAGCAGCTTGAATTGGGACAGGGGCAACAATGAGCAGTTCTTC. Translation: CASSLNWDRGNNEQFF. The rearrangement links TRBV5-4 to TRBJ2-1; 10 nucleotides align to TRBD1. Germline V gene sequence: CDR1 SGHNT, CDR2 YYREEE (reference sequence). This CDR3 spans 16 amino acids. V lost 1 base, J lost 5 bases, and 6 bases stayed unmatched.